Below are 13 T cell receptor beta chains sequenced from a single sample in a study of T cells expressing NK-cell markers. TCRdb processed the 5' RACE reads again and assigns one entry to each CDR3 protein, with no DNA. This sample's table has more than 400,000 distinct CDR3 sequences. Sequencing was performed on blood T cells: a sorted CD56 or NKG2C T cell subset, CD4+ or CD8+ T cells, or bulk PBMC T cells (not recorded which). The origin of the receptors is a woman between 18 and 70 years old in good health.

The rearrangement joins TRBV13 to TRBJ2-6; TCRdb returns TRBD1, unconfirmable since there is no DNA. Germline V gene data show CDR1 as PRHDT and CDR2 as FYEKMQ (reference sequence). CDR3 length: 17 amino acids. CDR3 sequence: CASSLGQGTSGANVLTF.

The chain combines TRBV7-6 with TRBJ1-1; with no DNA, the TCRdb D assignment of TRBD1 cannot be verified. There are 15 residues in the CDR3. Germline lookup yields CDR1 SGHVS and CDR2 FNYEAQ. The CDR3 protein is CASSSPTGGFTEAFF.

V and J are TRBV2 and TRBJ2-5; lacking DNA, the TRBD1 call made by TCRdb goes unchecked. The CDR3 is made up of 15 amino acids. CDR1 and CDR2 from the germline V gene are SNHLY and FYNNEI. This chain's CDR3 is CASGPGRALEGTQYF.

V gene TRBV5-6 combines with J gene TRBJ1-4; TCRdb outputs TRBD1, but without DNA this stays unchecked. CDR3 length: 16 residues. Germline CDR1 SGHDT, CDR2 YYEEEE. This chain's CDR3 is CASSFRGDHRGEKLFF.

The genes are TRBV20-1 and TRBJ2-6. The CDR3 totals 16 residues. The germline V gene has CDR1 DFQATT and CDR2 SNEGSKA (reference sequence). CDR3 amino acids: CSARNRISSGANVLTF.

This chain links TRBV7-3 with TRBJ1-2; TCRdb's D call, TRBD1, is unchecked because there is no DNA. Germline CDR1 reads SGHTA; CDR2 reads FQGTGA. The CDR3 extends over 13 amino acids. CDR3 region: CASSLGGGAGYTF. The full variable domain, in which reference TRBV7-3 and TRBJ1-2 provide the parts outside the CDR3, is GAGVSQTPSNKVTEKGKYVELRCDPISGHTALYWYRQSLGQGPEFLIYFQGTGAADDSGLPNDRFFAVRPEGSVSTLKIQRTERGDSAVYLCASSLGGGAGYTFGSGTRLTVV.

The chain couples TRBV7-8 to TRBJ1-5. Germline V CDR1 and CDR2: SGHVS, FQNEAQ. This CDR3 is built from 16 residues. CDR3 sequence: CASSLEGREVRQPQHF.

The chain joins TRBV5-6 to TRBJ1-5; the D call of TRBD1 rests on TCRdb alone, since no DNA is present to check it. This CDR3 has 18 residues. The germline gives CDR1 SGHDT, CDR2 YYEEEE. The CDR3 is CASSLMVSLGQRNQPQHF.

This chain joins TRBV6-5 and TRBJ2-3; the D gene TCRdb calls, TRBD2, cannot be checked with no DNA. Per germline, CDR1 MNHEY and CDR2 SVGAGI. The CDR3 runs 18 residues. CDR3 amino acids: CASSSPLGLAGVTDTQYF.

The chain joins TRBV9 to TRBJ2-3; the TRBD2 assignment by TCRdb is unverifiable without DNA. This CDR3 spans 17 amino acids. From germline, CDR1 is SGDLS and CDR2 YYNGEE. The chain's CDR3 is CASSVFGGGGSTDTQYF.

The rearrangement links TRBV7-8 to TRBJ2-4; the TRBD1 assignment by TCRdb is unverifiable without DNA. This CDR3 is built from 17 residues. The germline CDR1 and CDR2 sequences are SGHVS and FQNEAQ. The CDR3 spells CASSLVVDLPRKNIQYF.

The chain combines TRBV6-1 with TRBJ1-3; without DNA, the TCRdb call of TRBD1 cannot be checked. Per the germline V gene, CDR1 is MNHNS and CDR2 is SASEGT. This CDR3 spans 15 amino acids. CDR3 loop: CASSLRGKRGNTIYF.

V and J are TRBV11-2 and TRBJ2-3; TCRdb names TRBD2, which stays unverified in the absence of DNA. Germline CDR1 SGHAT, CDR2 FQNNGV. This CDR3 contains 19 residues. The CDR3 here is CASSLVGLAGHSSRGTQYF.